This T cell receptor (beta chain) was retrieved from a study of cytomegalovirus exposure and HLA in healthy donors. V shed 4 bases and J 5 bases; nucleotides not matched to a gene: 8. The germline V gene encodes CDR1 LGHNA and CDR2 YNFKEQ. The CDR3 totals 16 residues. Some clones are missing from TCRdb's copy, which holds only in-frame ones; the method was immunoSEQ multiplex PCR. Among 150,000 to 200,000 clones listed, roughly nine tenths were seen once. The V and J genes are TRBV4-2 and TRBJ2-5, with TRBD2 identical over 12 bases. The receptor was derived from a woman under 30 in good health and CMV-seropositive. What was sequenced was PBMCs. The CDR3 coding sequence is TGTGCCAGCAGCCGCCGGACTAGCGGGGAGGGGGAGACCCAGTACTTC. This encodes CASSRRTSGEGETQYF.